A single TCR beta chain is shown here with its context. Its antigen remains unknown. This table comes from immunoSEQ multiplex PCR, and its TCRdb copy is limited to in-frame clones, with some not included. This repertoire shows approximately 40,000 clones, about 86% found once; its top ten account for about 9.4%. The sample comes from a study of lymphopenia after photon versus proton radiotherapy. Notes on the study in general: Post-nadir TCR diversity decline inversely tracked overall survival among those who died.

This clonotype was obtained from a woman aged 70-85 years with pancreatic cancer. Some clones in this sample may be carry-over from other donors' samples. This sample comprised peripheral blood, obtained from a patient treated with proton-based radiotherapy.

The CDR3 coding sequence is TGTGCCAGCAGCTGGACAGGGGGTAGGACTGAAGCTTTCTTT. It yields the protein CASSWTGGRTEAFF. The V gene is TRBV7-8, the J gene TRBJ1-1, with 10 bases fitting TRBD1. Germline V lookup: CDR1 SGHVS, CDR2 FQNEAQ. The V segment lost 4 bases and the J segment 5 bases; nucleotides outside the gene matches: 4. This CDR3 has 14 amino acids.